This T cell receptor beta chain was found in a study of cytomegalovirus exposure and HLA in healthy donors. V trimming: 3 bases; J trimming: 6 bases; junction bases outside the gene matches: 6. CDR3 length: 14 amino acids. Germline CDR1 and CDR2: SGHRS and YFSETQ. PCR was performed using 60 Vbeta and 13 Jbeta primers. Assay: immunoSEQ multiplex PCR; the TCRdb copy retains only in-frame clones and omits some. Found here are about 190,000 clones, about 77% of them singletons; the top ten hold about 6%. This chain uses TRBV5-1 with TRBJ2-1; TRBD2 aligns across 7 bases. The sample taken for sequencing was PBMCs. The receptor's source is a woman under 40 in good health and CMV-seropositive. Here the CDR3 DNA reads TGCGCCAGCAGCTGGGGGAGGGGAATCAATGAGCAGTTCTTC. It encodes CASSWGRGINEQFF. The full variable domain, rest sourced from reference TRBV5-1 and TRBJ2-1, is KAGVTQTPRYLIKTRGQQVTLSCSPISGHRSVSWYQQTPGQGLQFLFEYFSETQRNKGNFPGRFSGRQFSNSRSEMNVSTLELGDSALYLCASSWGRGINEQFFGPGTRLTVL.